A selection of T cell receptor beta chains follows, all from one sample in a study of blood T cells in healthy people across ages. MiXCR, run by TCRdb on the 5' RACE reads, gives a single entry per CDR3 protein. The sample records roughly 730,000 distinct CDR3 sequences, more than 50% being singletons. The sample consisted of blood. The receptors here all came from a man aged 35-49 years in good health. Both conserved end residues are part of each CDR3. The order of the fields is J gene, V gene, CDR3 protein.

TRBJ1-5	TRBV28	CASSSQLFRVDQPQHF
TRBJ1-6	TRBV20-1	CSALTGQGESSPLHF
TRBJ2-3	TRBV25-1	CASSERGQLTDTQYF
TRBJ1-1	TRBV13	CASSLARGAEAFF
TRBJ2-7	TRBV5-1	CASSLMGDRDNEQYF
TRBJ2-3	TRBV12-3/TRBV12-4	CASSEDRGITDTQYF
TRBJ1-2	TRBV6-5	CASSYSQSGVWPYGYTF
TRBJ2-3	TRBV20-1	CSAWGLAGDRTDTQYF
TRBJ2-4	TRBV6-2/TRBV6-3	CASSYRSIAKNIQYF
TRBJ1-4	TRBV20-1	CSAPKPGGQSEKLFF
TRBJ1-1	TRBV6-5	CASSYSQGTEAFF
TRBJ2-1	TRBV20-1	CSAHPQQGGYNEQFF
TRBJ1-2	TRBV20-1	CSARDSDRGNYGYTF
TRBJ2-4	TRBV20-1	CSAIHSGLAKNIQYF
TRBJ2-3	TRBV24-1	CATTWADTQYF
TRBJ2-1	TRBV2	CASSETEVKQFF
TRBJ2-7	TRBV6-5	CASSYSFPGLAGGHYEQYF
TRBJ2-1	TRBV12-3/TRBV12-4	CASSFSGGNEQFF